What follows are 30 T cell receptor beta chains derived from one specimen sequenced in a study of a mutant IDH1 vaccine in newly diagnosed glioma. Time point indicated: week 47, end of study. Every vaccine dose comprised 300 ug of mutant IDH1 20-mer peptide plus topical imiquimod. No antigen has been identified for these receptors. Sequencing used immunoSEQ multiplex PCR; TCRdb keeps in-frame clones, though not all of them. The sample carries roughly 86,000 clones, 85% to 90% recorded once. Sample: PBMCs, taken from a glioma patient whose treatment included an IDH1 peptide vaccine. The receptors here all came from a woman aged 45-65 years with glioma.

The rearrangement uses TRBV19 and TRBJ2-7, with a weak D call TRBD1 (6 bases). This CDR3 region has 15 residues. The germline V gene encodes CDR1 LNHDA and CDR2 SQIVND (reference sequence). Trimming took 5 bases from V and 0 from J, leaving 14 bases between them. This CDR3 reads CASSWTVEFSYEQYF. Written as DNA, the CDR3 is TGTGCCAGTAGTTGGACAGTTGAATTCTCCTACGAGCAGTACTTC.

The chain joins TRBV2 to TRBJ2-3; 7 bases map to TRBD1. In germline, CDR1 is SNHLY, CDR2 FYNNEI. Germline trimming cut 7 bases from V and 0 bases from J; bases unmatched to any gene: 4. There are 14 residues in the CDR3. The CDR3, as DNA: TGTGCCAGCACCAGACAGGGTAGCACAGATACGCAGTATTTT. It codes for CASTRQGSTDTQYF.

The chain has TRBV7-9 and TRBJ2-2; D perhaps matches TRBD2 (5 bases). From germline, CDR1 is SEHNR and CDR2 FQNEAQ (reference sequence). The CDR3 length is 15 residues. The V end lost 2 bases, the J end lost 0 bases, and 7 bases lay between the germline ends. The CDR3 sequence: CASSLRTPNTGELFF. The CDR3, as DNA: TGTGCCAGCAGCTTAAGGACTCCGAACACCGGGGAGCTGTTTTTT.

The chain employs TRBV27 and TRBJ2-3; tentatively, D is TRBD1 or TRBD2 (5 bases each). With 0 bases removed from V and 0 bases from J, the gap between germline ends came to 13 bases. Germline CDR1 is MNHEY and CDR2 is SMNVEV (reference sequence). The CDR3 has 17 amino acids. This CDR3 is CASSLSGRDRSTDTQYF. CDR3 bases: TGTGCCAGCAGTTTATCCGGCAGGGACCGTAGCACAGATACGCAGTATTTT.

The chain recombines TRBV28 with TRBJ2-5; D gene ambiguous. The CDR3 contains 15 residues. Germline V gene data show CDR1 as MDHEN and CDR2 as SYDVKM. V lost 2 bases, J lost 5 bases, and 15 bases lay in between. In DNA form, the CDR3 reads TGTGCCAGCAGTTTAAGGGCCCGCCGTAGGGAGACCCAGTACTTC. Protein product: CASSLRARRRETQYF.

V usage is TRBV18 and J usage is TRBJ2-2; D unresolved. The CDR3 has 15 amino acids. Per the germline V gene, CDR1 is KGHSH and CDR2 is LQKENI. V was pared by 1 base and J by 2 bases, with 8 bases between. The CDR3, as DNA: TGTGCCAGCTCACCACGGGCGGAAAACACCGGGGAGCTGTTTTTT. Translating it yields CASSPRAENTGELFF.

The CDR3 here is CASSTGTSGYNEQFF. In nucleotides, the CDR3 is TGCGCCAGCAGCACCGGGACTAGCGGCTACAATGAGCAGTTCTTC. The chain uses TRBV5-1 and TRBJ2-1; 11 positions match TRBD2. The CDR3 extends over 15 amino acids. V lost 4 bases and J lost 3; bases outside the gene matches: 3. From germline, CDR1 is SGHRS and CDR2 YFSETQ.

The CDR3 is CASSLGGTGVDEQYF. CDR3 bases: TGTGCCAGCAGCTTGGGGGGGACAGGGGTTGACGAGCAGTACTTC. The V and J genes are TRBV5-4 and TRBJ2-7; 10 nucleotides align to TRBD1. Germline values: CDR1 SGHNT, CDR2 YYREEE (reference sequence). CDR3 length: 15 amino acids. V was clipped by 0 bases and J by 5 bases; unmatched bases: 5. The full variable domain, rest sourced from reference TRBV5-4 and TRBJ2-7, is ETGVTQSPTHLIKTRGQQVTLRCSSQSGHNTVSWYQQALGQGPQFIFQYYREEENGRGNFPPRFSGLQFPNYSSELNVNALELDDSALYLCASSLGGTGVDEQYFGPGTRLTVT.

V and J are TRBV13 and TRBJ1-2, with 7 bases identical to TRBD1. This CDR3 comprises 14 residues. Germline V gives CDR1 PRHDT, CDR2 FYEKMQ (reference sequence). V lost 3 bases and J lost 8; bases outside the gene matches: 9. The CDR3 protein is CASSFRQGQDGYTF. CDR3 bases: TGTGCCAGCAGCTTCAGACAGGGACAAGACGGCTACACCTTC.

This chain links TRBV15 with TRBJ2-2; D perhaps matches TRBD1 (6 bases). CDR3 length: 17 residues. Per the germline V gene, CDR1 is LNHNV and CDR2 is YYDKDF (reference sequence). Trimming removed 6 bases at V and 1 base at J, with 18 bases between. The DNA for the CDR3 is TGTGCCACCAGATATCCAGGGGCCCTAAAGAACACCGGGGAGCTGTTTTTT. Translating gives CATRYPGALKNTGELFF.

This chain connects TRBV29-1 to TRBJ2-3; TRBD2 aligns across 13 bases. The germline CDR1 and CDR2 sequences are SQVTM and ANQGSEA. The CDR3 has 15 amino acids. J gave up 6 bases and V 8 bases, and 11 bases lay outside the gene matches. The CDR3 loop is CSTSPGLAGSDTQYF. In nucleotides, the CDR3 is TGCAGCACGAGCCCGGGACTAGCGGGATCCGATACGCAGTATTTT.

This chain joins TRBV6-5 and TRBJ1-5; 7 bases match TRBD1. This CDR3 spans 14 amino acids. Trimming cost V 5 bases and J 5 bases; bases outside gene matches: 6. Germline V CDR1 and CDR2: MNHEY, SVGAGI. CDR3 loop: CASSRRQGDQPQHF. CDR3 sequence (DNA): TGTGCCAGCAGTCGCCGACAGGGAGATCAGCCCCAGCATTTT.

The chain combines TRBV10-3 with TRBJ2-3; D possibly corresponds to TRBD2 (6 bases). Germline V gives CDR1 ENHRY, CDR2 SYGVKD. The CDR3 runs to 14 residues. The V gene lost 11 bases and the J gene lost 6 bases, with 21 bases spanning the gap. CDR3 DNA sequence: TGTGCCTCAACGGGCGGGATGGGGCACGATACGCAGTATTTT. This translates into CASTGGMGHDTQYF.

The chain combines TRBV30 with TRBJ2-3; tentatively, D is TRBD1 (6 bases). The V gene lost 0 bases and the J gene lost 0 bases, with 10 bases spanning the gap. Per germline, CDR1 GTSNPN and CDR2 SVGIG (reference sequence). This CDR3 is built from 15 residues. The chain's CDR3 is CAWSVQGHSTDTQYF. In DNA form, the CDR3 reads TGTGCCTGGAGTGTACAGGGACACAGCACAGATACGCAGTATTTT. Variable domain in full (rest from reference TRBV30 and TRBJ2-3): SQTIHQWPATLVQPVGSPLSLECTVEGTSNPNLYWYRQAAGRGLQLLFYSVGIGQISSEVPQNLSASRPQDRQFILSSKKLLLSDSGFYLCAWSVQGHSTDTQYFGPGTRLTVL.

As DNA, the CDR3 is TGTGCCAGCAGCGTCAGCTCCCCGGGACTAGAGGGGTTGAGGGAGCTGTTTTTT. This gives the protein CASSVSSPGLEGLRELFF. V and J are TRBV9 and TRBJ2-2; TRBD2 agrees at 8 bases. Trimming removed 2 bases from V and 9 bases from J; junction bases left unmatched: 18. The CDR3 totals 18 residues. In germline, CDR1 is SGDLS, CDR2 YYNGEE.

For this clone: One end of the junction fails to match germline, which may point to a read error. The V and J genes are TRBV7-7 and TRBJ2-5; 8 bases are a match to TRBD1. Germline CDR1 SSHAT, CDR2 FNYEAQ (reference sequence). The CDR3 length is 14 residues. The DNA of the CDR3 is TGTGCTAGCAGCCCCGGGACAGGCGAAGAGACCCAGTACTTC. Amino acids: CASSPGTGEETQYF.

The chain links TRBV11-2 to TRBJ2-5; the D is unclear. The CDR3 is 14 amino acids. CDR1 and CDR2 from the germline V gene are SGHAT and FQNNGV. Trimming shortened V by 5 bases and J by 5 bases, and 15 bases separated the two germline ends. The DNA of the CDR3 is TGTGCCAGCAGCCGCGAGGCAGGTGGGGAGACCCAGTACTTC. Amino acids: CASSREAGGETQYF.

V is TRBV19 and J is TRBJ1-1; the D is unclear. Germline assignment: CDR1 LNHDA and CDR2 SQIVND (reference sequence). Trimming shortened V by 3 bases and J by 2 bases, and 13 bases separated the two germline ends. The CDR3 covers 15 residues. The CDR3 region has the DNA TGTGCCAGTAGTATCCGGGCCACAGTTAACACTGAAGCTTTCTTT. Residues: CASSIRATVNTEAFF.

The DNA of the CDR3 is TGCGCCAGCAGCGTTTACCCTACAGCGGCAGATACGCAGTATTTT. This translates into CASSVYPTAADTQYF. The chain carries TRBV5-1 and TRBJ2-3, with D perhaps TRBD2 (5 bases). Germline CDR1 is SGHRS and CDR2 is YFSETQ. The CDR3 covers 15 residues. Trimming stripped 4 bases from V and 4 bases from J, with 16 bases between.

The CDR3 DNA reads TGTGCCATCAGTGAGACTAGCGGGAGGGAGACCCAGTACTTC. Encoded protein: CAISETSGRETQYF. V gene TRBV10-3 combines with J gene TRBJ2-5, with 12 bases fitting TRBD2. This CDR3 spans 14 amino acids. Per the germline V gene, CDR1 is ENHRY and CDR2 is SYGVKD. With 2 bases clipped from V and 5 bases from J, the junction kept 0 bases outside the gene matches.

Only a few counts were recorded for this clone. The CDR3 sequence is CAITRTGNTEAFF. The CDR3 DNA follows: TGTGCCATCACCCGAACAGGGAACACTGAAGCTTTCTTT. The rearrangement uses TRBV10-3 and TRBJ1-1; TRBD1 might be the D (5 bases). Per germline, CDR1 ENHRY and CDR2 SYGVKD. The CDR3 sequence is 13 residues long. The V gene lost 7 bases and the J gene lost 1 base, with 10 bases spanning the gap.

The CDR3 region is CAIRDRANYGYTF. In DNA, the CDR3 is TGTGCCATCAGAGACAGGGCGAACTATGGCTACACCTTC. The chain is built from TRBV10-3 and TRBJ1-2; 7 nucleotides align to TRBD1. The germline CDR1 and CDR2 sequences are ENHRY and SYGVKD. The CDR3 is made up of 13 amino acids. The junction had 3 bases not matched to a gene; V was cut back by 6 bases and J by 2 bases.

J is TRBJ2-7 and V is TRBV10-3; D might be TRBD1 or TRBD2, each matching 5 bases. Germline assignment: CDR1 ENHRY and CDR2 SYGVKD. The CDR3 is made up of 13 amino acids. Trimming took 6 bases from V and 4 from J, leaving 13 bases between them. The CDR3 DNA follows: TGTGCCATCAGACGAGGGGTTGGGTACGAGCAGTACTTC. Protein sequence: CAIRRGVGYEQYF.

This chain joins TRBV21-1 and TRBJ1-5. TRBV21-1 constitutes a pseudogene. The CDR3 is 13 residues long. The CDR3 sequence is CASSRASNQPQHF. The DNA of the CDR3 is TGTGCCAGCAGCCGGGCATCGAATCAGCCCCAGCATTTT.

The chain couples TRBV5-1 to TRBJ2-1, with a tentative D call TRBD2 (7 bases). CDR3 size: 19 residues. CDR1 SGHRS and CDR2 YFSETQ come from the germline V gene. V lost 1 base to trimming and J lost 3 bases, with 23 bases between them. CDR3 sequence: CASSLTGRLAQQDYNEQFF. CDR3 DNA sequence: TGCGCCAGCAGCTTGACAGGGAGACTAGCCCAGCAAGACTACAATGAGCAGTTCTTC.

This chain links TRBV21-1 with TRBJ1-2. TRBV21-1 is a pseudogene locus. The CDR3 extends over 11 amino acids. CDR3 nucleotide sequence: TGTGCCATCTCAGACTGGGAGGGCTACACCTTC. Its translation is CAISDWEGYTF.

The rearrangement joins TRBV4-1 to TRBJ2-1; D gene unclear. This CDR3 is built from 13 residues. Per germline, CDR1 MGHRA and CDR2 YSYEKL. Trimming left V 0 bases short and J 10 bases short, with 10 bases between. As DNA, the CDR3 is TGCGCCAGCAGCCAAGATCAGCGCCACGAGCAGTTCTTC. Encoded protein: CASSQDQRHEQFF.

The J gene is TRBJ2-2, the V gene TRBV27; the D gene is possibly TRBD2 (6 bases). Deletions cut 2 bases from V and 6 bases from J, with 22 bases between. Germline CDR1 and CDR2: MNHEY and SMNVEV (reference sequence). The CDR3 runs to 18 residues. CDR3 coding DNA: TGTGCCAGCAGTTTACGTAGCGGAGGGTCTCACGGGGCCGGGGAGCTGTTTTTT. This encodes CASSLRSGGSHGAGELFF.

V is TRBV27 and J is TRBJ2-5; TRBD2 matches at 7 bases. V shed 1 base and J 3 bases; nucleotides not matched to a gene: 8. This CDR3 has 16 amino acids. Germline V CDR1 and CDR2: MNHEY, SMNVEV (reference sequence). The CDR3 nucleotides read TGTGCCAGCAGTTTATATAGCGGGCTGGGAGAAGAGACCCAGTACTTC. It specifies CASSLYSGLGEETQYF.

This clone was seen a single time. The V and J genes are TRBV4-1 and TRBJ2-7; no reliable D call. The CDR3 length is 14 residues. V was shortened by 0 bases and J by 4 bases, with 10 bases between the two germline ends. Per germline, CDR1 MGHRA and CDR2 YSYEKL. The CDR3 protein is CASSQDGVSYEQYF. The CDR3 coding sequence is TGCGCCAGCAGCCAAGATGGCGTGTCGTACGAGCAGTACTTC.